This TCR beta chain originates from a study of T cell responses to AZD1222 COVID-19 vaccine. Regarding the study as a whole: Close to half of spike-specific TCRs reportedly recognize unmutated variant regions. Spike-specific TCR breadth rose after two AZD1222 doses, and depth rose as well. Vaccine-associated CD4 TCRs spanned spike, dominant at 160-218 and 743-854. Without day 14 samples, only post-peak T cell repertoires were studied.

Only in-frame clones appear in the TCRdb table, and some are missing; sequencing was by immunoSEQ multiplex PCR. This sample has about 160,000 clones; around 95% occur once, and the top ten carry roughly 1.3%. Trimming pared 4 bases from V and 5 bases from J, leaving 8 bases between. The CDR3 spans 12 residues. CDR1 is MDHEN, CDR2 SYDVKM, per germline. Notes on this clone: The antigen is undetermined.

This TCR came from an adult in good health. Sequenced material: peripheral blood, taken on day 0 of AZD1222 vaccination. The rearrangement links TRBV28 to TRBJ1-2; D gene uncertain. CDR3 residues: CASSSHQYGYTF. The CDR3 DNA sequence: TGTGCCAGCAGTTCACACCAGTATGGCTACACCTTC.